Shown below are 11 T cell receptor beta chains from a single sample sequenced in a study of MAIT cells during Salmonella Paratyphi A infection. Study observations and caveats: Oligoclonal MAIT cells preferred TRBV20 and TRBV6, with usage seemingly unaffected by infection.

These receptors have no identified antigens. A single record per CDR3 protein comes from TCRdb applying MiXCR to the 5' RACE reads. The table includes about 710 distinct CDR3 sequences, 16% detected once. Documented time point: mid-infection, around enteric fever diagnosis. The MAIT cell gate was Valpha7.2+ CD161+ T cells, sorted by flow cytometry. The sample here was MAIT cells from blood, taken at the middle sampling point of the challenge study. These receptors came from a person between 18 and 70 years old who was deliberately infected with Salmonella Paratyphi A in a paratyphoid fever challenge study.

This clonotype is categorized as medium-sized. The chain employs TRBV24-1 and TRBJ2-3; a possible D gene is TRBD2 (5 bases). The germline CDR1 and CDR2 sequences are KGHDR and SFDVKD. This CDR3 is built from 15 residues. Trimming removed 0 bases at V and 4 bases at J, with 10 bases between. The CDR3 reads CATSDLRGNADTQYF. The CDR3 DNA follows: TGTGCCACCAGTGATTTGCGGGGTAACGCAGATACGCAGTATTTT.

With respect to this clonotype: Relative to the germline gene, one junction end is altered; a read error may explain this. The chain carries TRBV20-1 and TRBJ2-5, with 8 positions matching TRBD2. CDR3 size: 14 residues. Germline V gene data show CDR1 as DFQATT and CDR2 as SNEGSKA (reference sequence). CDR3 in amino acids: CSARAGGQGETRYF. CDR3 nucleotides: TGCAGTGCTAGAGCGGGGGGGCAGGGAGAGACCCGGTACTTC.

This clonotype is categorized as medium-sized. This rearrangement joins TRBV6-4 to TRBJ2-3; 15 nucleotides line up with TRBD2. With V trimmed by 4 bases and J by 4 bases, 0 bases remained unmatched. The CDR3 has 15 amino acids. Germline values: CDR1 MRHNA, CDR2 SNTAGT. The CDR3: CASSGTSGGADTQYF. CDR3 nucleotides: TGTGCCAGCAGTGGGACTAGCGGGGGGGCAGATACGCAGTATTTT.

By proportion, this clonotype is medium-sized. The chain uses TRBV4-1 and TRBJ2-1; unclear D gene. The CDR3 has 16 amino acids. Trimming stripped 0 bases from V and 2 bases from J, with 11 bases between. Germline-derived CDR1 and CDR2 are MGHRA and YSYEKL. CDR3 nucleotide sequence: TGCGCCAGCAGCCAAGATAGCTCCTCCCCCTACAATGAGCAGTTCTTC. Amino acid sequence: CASSQDSSSPYNEQFF.

This clonotype is medium-sized in the sample. This chain connects TRBV20-1 to TRBJ2-3; D may be TRBD1 (6 bases). The germline gives CDR1 DFQATT, CDR2 SNEGSKA (reference sequence). The ends were cut back, 6 bases at V and 6 bases at J, with 25 bases in the middle. The CDR3 consists of 16 residues. The CDR3 protein is CSAVTGSSGPSDTQYF. The CDR3 nucleotides are TGCAGTGCAGTAACAGGGTCCTCTGGCCCGTCTGATACGCAGTATTTT.

By share, this clonotype counts as medium-sized. The V and J genes are TRBV20-1 and TRBJ2-5, with 11 bases lining up with TRBD2. In germline, CDR1 is DFQATT, CDR2 SNEGSKA (reference sequence). With V trimmed by 2 bases and J by 2 bases, 16 bases remained unmatched. The CDR3 contains 19 residues. The CDR3 nucleotides read TGCAGTGCTAGAATGAGGTTGGGTGGGACTAGCGGCCCTCAAGAGACCCAGTACTTC. Residues: CSARMRLGGTSGPQETQYF.

This clonotype is judged large (0.1 to 1%). The chain recombines TRBV20-1 with TRBJ2-2, with TRBD2 matching over 7 bases. V shed 6 bases and J 6 bases; nucleotides not matched to a gene: 13. This CDR3 region has 15 residues. From germline, CDR1 is DFQATT and CDR2 SNEGSKA (reference sequence). The DNA of the CDR3 is TGCAGTGCCACCCTTGCGGGGGTGGACGCCGGGGAGCTGTTTTTT. The encoded protein is CSATLAGVDAGELFF.

Relative to its sample, this clonotype is hyperexpanded (1% or more). The chain uses TRBV5-1 and TRBJ1-2; 7 bases are a match to TRBD1. Germline loops: CDR1 SGHRS, CDR2 YFSETQ. This CDR3 is built from 14 residues. The J segment lost 3 bases and the V segment lost 4 bases, leaving 6 bases of the junction unmatched. CDR3 sequence: CASSQQGFDYGYTF. The CDR3, as DNA: TGCGCCAGCAGCCAACAGGGGTTCGACTATGGCTACACCTTC.

This clonotype was seen only a few times. The V gene is TRBV20-1, the J gene TRBJ1-6; D is possibly TRBD1 (6 bases). This CDR3 has 15 residues. Trimming shortened V by 0 bases and J by 9 bases, and 15 bases separated the two germline ends. Germline lookup yields CDR1 DFQATT and CDR2 SNEGSKA (reference sequence). CDR3 DNA sequence: TGCAGTGCTAGAGATCAGGGGTTAGATGGTTCACCCCTCCACTTT. It specifies CSARDQGLDGSPLHF.

This clonotype came up a few times. This chain joins TRBV3-1 and TRBJ2-2; possible D gene TRBD2, 7 bases. This CDR3 has 14 amino acids. CDR1 is LGHDT, CDR2 YNNKEL, per germline (reference sequence). The ends were cut back, 5 bases at V and 3 bases at J, with 10 bases in the middle. The CDR3 here is CASSGGGDTGELFF. In nucleotides, the CDR3 is TGTGCCAGCAGCGGGGGGGGCGACACCGGGGAGCTGTTTTTT.

By sample fraction, this clonotype is medium-sized. The V gene is TRBV4-2, the J gene TRBJ2-7; 11 positions match TRBD2. Germline V gene data show CDR1 as LGHNA and CDR2 as YNFKEQ. This CDR3 is 16 amino acids long. V dropped 0 bases and J dropped 0; count of bases not matched to a gene: 1. The CDR3 DNA reads TGTGCCAGCAGCCAAGACGGGACTAGCGGCTCCTACGAGCAGTACTTC. Translated: CASSQDGTSGSYEQYF.